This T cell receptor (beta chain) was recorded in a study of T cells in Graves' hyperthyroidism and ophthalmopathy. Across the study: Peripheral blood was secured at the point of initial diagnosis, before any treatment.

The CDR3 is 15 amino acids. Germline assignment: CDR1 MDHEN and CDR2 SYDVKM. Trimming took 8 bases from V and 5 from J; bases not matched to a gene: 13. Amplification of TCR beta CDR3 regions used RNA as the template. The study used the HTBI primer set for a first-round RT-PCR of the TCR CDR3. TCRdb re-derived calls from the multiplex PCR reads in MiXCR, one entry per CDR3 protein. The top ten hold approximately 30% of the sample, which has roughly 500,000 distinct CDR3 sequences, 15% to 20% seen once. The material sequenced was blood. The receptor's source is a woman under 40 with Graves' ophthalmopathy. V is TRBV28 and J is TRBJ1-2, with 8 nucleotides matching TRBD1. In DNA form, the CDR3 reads TGTGCCAGCGAAAACTCAGGGGGCGCAGAATATGGCTACACCTTC. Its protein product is CASENSGGAEYGYTF.